This TCR beta chain was obtained from a study of T cell changes during pregnancy in multiple sclerosis. V was pared by 6 bases and J by 2 bases, with 17 bases between. Germline V gene sequence: CDR1 MNHEY, CDR2 SMNVEV (reference sequence). The CDR3 extends over 15 amino acids. This clone was seen a few times. The protocol was immunoSEQ multiplex PCR, while the TCRdb copy is restricted to in-frame clones and leaves out a portion. The sample lists about 24,000 clones; 90% were seen once. The rearrangement joins TRBV27 to TRBJ2-7; D possibly corresponds to TRBD1 (6 bases). The sample consisted of CD8+ T cells from peripheral blood mononuclear cells, taken in the third trimester of pregnancy. The source of this sequence is a female donor in good health, enrolled as a control in a pregnancy study. Here the CDR3 reads CASSYRGHGTYEQYF. In DNA form, the CDR3 reads TGTGCCAGCAGCTACCGGGGACACGGCACCTACGAGCAGTACTTC.